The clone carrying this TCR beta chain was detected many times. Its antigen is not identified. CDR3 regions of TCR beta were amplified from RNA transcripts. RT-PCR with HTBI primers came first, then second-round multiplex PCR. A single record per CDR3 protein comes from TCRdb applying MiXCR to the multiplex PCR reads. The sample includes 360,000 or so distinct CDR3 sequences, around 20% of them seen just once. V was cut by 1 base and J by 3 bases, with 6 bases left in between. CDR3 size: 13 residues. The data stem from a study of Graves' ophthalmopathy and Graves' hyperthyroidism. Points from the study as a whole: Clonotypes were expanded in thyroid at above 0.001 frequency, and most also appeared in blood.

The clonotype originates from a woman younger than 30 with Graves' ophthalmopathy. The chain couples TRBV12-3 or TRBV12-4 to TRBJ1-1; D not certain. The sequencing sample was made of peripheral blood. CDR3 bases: TGTGCCAGCAGTTTAGACTGGGACACTGAAGCTTTCTTT. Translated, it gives CASSLDWDTEAFF.